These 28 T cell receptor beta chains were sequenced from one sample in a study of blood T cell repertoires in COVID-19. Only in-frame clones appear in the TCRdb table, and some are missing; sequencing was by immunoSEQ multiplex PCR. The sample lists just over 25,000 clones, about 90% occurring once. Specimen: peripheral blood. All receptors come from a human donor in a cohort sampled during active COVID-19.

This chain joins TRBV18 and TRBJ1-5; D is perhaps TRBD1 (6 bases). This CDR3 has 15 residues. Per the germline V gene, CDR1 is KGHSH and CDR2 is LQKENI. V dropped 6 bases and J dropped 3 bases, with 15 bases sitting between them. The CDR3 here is CASSPIQGINQPQHF. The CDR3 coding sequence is TGTGCCAGCTCTCCCATACAGGGAATCAATCAGCCCCAGCATTTT.

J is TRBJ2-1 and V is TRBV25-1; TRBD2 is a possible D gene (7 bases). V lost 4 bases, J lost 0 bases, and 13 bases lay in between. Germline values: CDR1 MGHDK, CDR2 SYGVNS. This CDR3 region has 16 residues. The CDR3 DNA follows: TGTGCCAGCAGTGCAGGGGAGGGGAGCTCCTACAATGAGCAGTTCTTC. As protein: CASSAGEGSSYNEQFF.

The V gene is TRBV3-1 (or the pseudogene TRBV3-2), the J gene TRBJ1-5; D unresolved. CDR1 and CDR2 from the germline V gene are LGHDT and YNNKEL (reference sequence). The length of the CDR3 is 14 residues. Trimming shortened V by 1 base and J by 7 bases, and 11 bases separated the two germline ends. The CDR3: CASSQAAGGQPQHF. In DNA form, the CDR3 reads TGTGCCAGCAGCCAAGCCGCGGGAGGCCAGCCCCAGCATTTT.

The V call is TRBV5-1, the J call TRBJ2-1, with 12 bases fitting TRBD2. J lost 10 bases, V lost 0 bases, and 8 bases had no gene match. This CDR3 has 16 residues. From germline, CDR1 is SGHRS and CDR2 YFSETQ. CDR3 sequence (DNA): TGCGCCAGCAGCTTGGCGGCTAGCGGGGGGGTATTCGAGCAGTTCTTC. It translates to CASSLAASGGVFEQFF.

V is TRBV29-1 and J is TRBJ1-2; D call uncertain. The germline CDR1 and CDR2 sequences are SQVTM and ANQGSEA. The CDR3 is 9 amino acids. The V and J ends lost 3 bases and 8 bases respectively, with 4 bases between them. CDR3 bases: TGCAGCGTTGATCCAGGCTACACCTTC. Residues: CSVDPGYTF.

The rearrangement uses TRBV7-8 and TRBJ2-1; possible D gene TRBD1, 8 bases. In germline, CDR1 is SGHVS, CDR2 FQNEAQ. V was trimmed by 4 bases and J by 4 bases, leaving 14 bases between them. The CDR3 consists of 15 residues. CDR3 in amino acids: CASSYRGEGYNEQFF. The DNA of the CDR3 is TGTGCCAGCAGCTACAGGGGGGAGGGATACAATGAGCAGTTCTTC.

CDR3 sequence (DNA): TGTGCCAGCACCCTACAGGTGAACACCGGGGAGCTGTTTTTT. Translated: CASTLQVNTGELFF. The chain uses TRBV3-1 (or the pseudogene TRBV3-2) and TRBJ2-2; perhaps TRBD1 as D (5 bases). V was clipped by 7 bases and J by 1 base, with 10 bases between them. This CDR3 region has 14 residues. The germline V gene encodes CDR1 LGHDT and CDR2 YNNKEL (reference sequence).

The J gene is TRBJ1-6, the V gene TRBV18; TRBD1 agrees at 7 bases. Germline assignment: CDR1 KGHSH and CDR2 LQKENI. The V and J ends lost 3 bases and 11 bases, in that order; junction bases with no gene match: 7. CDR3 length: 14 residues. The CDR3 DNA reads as TGTGCCAGCTCACCTGGGACAGCGAGTACACCCCTCCACTTT. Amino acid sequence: CASSPGTASTPLHF.

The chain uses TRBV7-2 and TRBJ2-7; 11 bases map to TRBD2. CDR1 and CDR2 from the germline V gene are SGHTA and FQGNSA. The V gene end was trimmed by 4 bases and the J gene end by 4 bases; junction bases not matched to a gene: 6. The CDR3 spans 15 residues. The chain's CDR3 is CASSYSGRAEYEQYF. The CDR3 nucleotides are TGTGCCAGCAGCTATAGCGGGAGGGCCGAGTACGAGCAGTACTTC.

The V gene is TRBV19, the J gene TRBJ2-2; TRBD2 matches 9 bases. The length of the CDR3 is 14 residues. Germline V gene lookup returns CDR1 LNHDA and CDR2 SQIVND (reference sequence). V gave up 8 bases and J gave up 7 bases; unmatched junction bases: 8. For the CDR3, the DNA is TGTGCCAGTTCCCAGCGGGGGGCGGACGGGGAGCTGTTTTTT. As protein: CASSQRGADGELFF.

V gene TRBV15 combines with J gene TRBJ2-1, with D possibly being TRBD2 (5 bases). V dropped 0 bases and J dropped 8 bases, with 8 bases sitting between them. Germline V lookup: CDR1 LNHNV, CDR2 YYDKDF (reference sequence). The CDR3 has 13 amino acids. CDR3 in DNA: TGTGCCACCAGCAGAGATAACGGGGATGAGCAGTTCTTC. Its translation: CATSRDNGDEQFF.

CDR3 sequence reads: CARTTGSTQYF. CDR3 DNA sequence: TGCGCCAGAACGACAGGGAGTACGCAGTATTTT. The J gene is TRBJ2-3, the V gene TRBV4-3; 7 bases agree with TRBD1. The CDR3 is 11 residues long. The germline CDR1 and CDR2 sequences are LGHNA and YSLEER. J lost 8 bases, V lost 9 bases, and 5 bases had no gene match.

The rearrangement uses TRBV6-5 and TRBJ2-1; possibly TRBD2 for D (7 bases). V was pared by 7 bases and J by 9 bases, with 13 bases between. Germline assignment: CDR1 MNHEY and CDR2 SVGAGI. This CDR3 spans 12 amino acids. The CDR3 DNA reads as TGTGCCAGCATTAATAGGGGGGGTGAGCAGTTCTTC. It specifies CASINRGGEQFF.

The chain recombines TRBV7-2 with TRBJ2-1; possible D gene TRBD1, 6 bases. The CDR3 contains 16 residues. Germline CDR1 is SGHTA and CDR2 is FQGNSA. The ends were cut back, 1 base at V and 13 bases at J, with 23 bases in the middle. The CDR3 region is CASSLDPGQPLQGQFF. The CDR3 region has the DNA TGTGCCAGCAGCTTAGACCCTGGACAGCCTCTACAGGGTCAGTTCTTC.

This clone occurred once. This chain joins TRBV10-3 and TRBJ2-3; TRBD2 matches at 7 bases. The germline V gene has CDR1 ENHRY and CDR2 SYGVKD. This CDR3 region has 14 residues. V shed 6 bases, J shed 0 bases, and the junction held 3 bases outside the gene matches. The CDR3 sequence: CAIRWGGSTDTQYF. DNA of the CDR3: TGTGCCATCAGGTGGGGGGGAAGCACAGATACGCAGTATTTT.

The CDR3 DNA is TGTGCCAGCAGCCTTGACAACTACGAGCAGTACTTC. It encodes CASSLDNYEQYF. This sequence joins TRBV7-2 and TRBJ2-7; D remains unclear. The V and J ends lost 5 bases and 3 bases respectively, with 8 bases between them. Germline V gene sequence: CDR1 SGHTA, CDR2 FQGNSA. The CDR3 sequence is 12 residues long.

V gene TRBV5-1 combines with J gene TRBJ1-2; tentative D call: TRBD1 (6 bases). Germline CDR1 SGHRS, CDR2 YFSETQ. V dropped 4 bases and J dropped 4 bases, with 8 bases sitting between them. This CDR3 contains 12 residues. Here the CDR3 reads CASSQDSYGYTF. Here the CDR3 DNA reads TGCGCCAGCAGCCAGGACAGCTATGGCTACACCTTC.

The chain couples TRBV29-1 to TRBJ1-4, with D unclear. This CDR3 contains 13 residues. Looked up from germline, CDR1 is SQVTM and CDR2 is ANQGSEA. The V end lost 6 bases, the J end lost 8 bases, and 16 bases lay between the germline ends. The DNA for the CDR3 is TGCAGCGTGGGGAGTGCAGGATCCGAAAAACTGTTTTTT. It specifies CSVGSAGSEKLFF.

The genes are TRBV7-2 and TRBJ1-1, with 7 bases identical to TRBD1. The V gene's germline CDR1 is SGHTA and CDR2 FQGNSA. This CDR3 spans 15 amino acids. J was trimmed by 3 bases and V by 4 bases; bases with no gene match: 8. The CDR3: CASSSTRDSYTEAFF. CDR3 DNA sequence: TGTGCCAGCAGCTCGACCCGGGACAGTTACACTGAAGCTTTCTTT.

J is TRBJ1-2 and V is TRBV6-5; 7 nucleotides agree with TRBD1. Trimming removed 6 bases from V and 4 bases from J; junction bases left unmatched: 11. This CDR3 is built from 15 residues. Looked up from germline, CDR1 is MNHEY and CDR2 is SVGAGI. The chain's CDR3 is CASSGPLTGVYGYTF. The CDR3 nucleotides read TGTGCCAGCAGCGGCCCTTTAACAGGGGTCTATGGCTACACCTTC.

The CDR3 bases are TGTGCCAGCAGCCGTGAGAAGATTACGCCCCAGCATTTT. It is translated as CASSREKITPQHF. The gene calls are TRBV7-2 and TRBJ1-5; no reliable D call. The CDR3 is 13 residues long. Germline V gives CDR1 SGHTA, CDR2 FQGNSA. Trimming pared 5 bases from V and 9 bases from J, leaving 14 bases between.

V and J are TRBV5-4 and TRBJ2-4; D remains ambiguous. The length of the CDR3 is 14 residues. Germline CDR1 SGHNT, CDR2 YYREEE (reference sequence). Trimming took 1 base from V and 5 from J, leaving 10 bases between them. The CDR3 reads CASSLMQTQNIQYF. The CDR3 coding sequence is TGTGCCAGCAGCTTGATGCAGACTCAAAACATTCAGTACTTC. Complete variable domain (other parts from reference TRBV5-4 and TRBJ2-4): ETGVTQSPTHLIKTRGQQVTLRCSSQSGHNTVSWYQQALGQGPQFIFQYYREEENGRGNFPPRFSGLQFPNYSSELNVNALELDDSALYLCASSLMQTQNIQYFGAGTRLSVL.

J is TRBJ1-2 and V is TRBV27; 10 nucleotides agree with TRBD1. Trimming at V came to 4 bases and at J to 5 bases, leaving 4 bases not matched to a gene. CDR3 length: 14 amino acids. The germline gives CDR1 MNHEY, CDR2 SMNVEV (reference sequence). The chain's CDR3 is CASSYRTGGYGYTF. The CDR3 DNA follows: TGTGCCAGCAGTTACAGGACAGGGGGATATGGCTACACCTTC.

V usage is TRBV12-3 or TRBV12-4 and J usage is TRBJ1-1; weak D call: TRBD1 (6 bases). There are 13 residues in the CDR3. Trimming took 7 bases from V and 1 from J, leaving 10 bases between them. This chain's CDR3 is CASISDRNTEAFF. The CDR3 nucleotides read TGTGCCAGCATTTCGGACAGGAACACTGAAGCTTTCTTT.

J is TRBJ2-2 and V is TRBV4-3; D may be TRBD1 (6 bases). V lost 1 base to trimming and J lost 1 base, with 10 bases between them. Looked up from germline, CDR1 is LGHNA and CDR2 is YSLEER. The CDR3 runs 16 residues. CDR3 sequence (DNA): TGCGCCAGCAGCCAAGGTACAGGGTGGAACACCGGGGAGCTGTTTTTT. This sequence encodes CASSQGTGWNTGELFF.

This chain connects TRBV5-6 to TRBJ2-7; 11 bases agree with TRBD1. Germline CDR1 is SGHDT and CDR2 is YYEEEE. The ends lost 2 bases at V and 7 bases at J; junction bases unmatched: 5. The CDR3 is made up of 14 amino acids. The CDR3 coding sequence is TGTGCCAGCAGCTTAGGACAGGGGGCGCGTGAGCAGTACTTC. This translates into CASSLGQGAREQYF.

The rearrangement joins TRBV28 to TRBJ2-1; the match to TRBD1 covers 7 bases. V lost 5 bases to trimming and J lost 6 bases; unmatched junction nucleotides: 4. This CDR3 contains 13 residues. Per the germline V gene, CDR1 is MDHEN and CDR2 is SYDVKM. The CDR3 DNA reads TGTGCCAGCAGTCGAGGGGACAGCAATGAGCAGTTCTTC. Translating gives CASSRGDSNEQFF.

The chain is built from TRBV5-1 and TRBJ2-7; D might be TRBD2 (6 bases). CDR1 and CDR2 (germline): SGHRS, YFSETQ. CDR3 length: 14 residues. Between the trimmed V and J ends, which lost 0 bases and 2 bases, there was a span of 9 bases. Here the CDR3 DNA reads TGCGCCAGCAGCTTGGCCGGGGGACCCTACGAGCAGTACTTC. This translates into CASSLAGGPYEQYF.